This is a list of T cell receptor beta chains from one sample in a study of shared clonotypes between healthy human individuals. Repertoires were generated with immunoSEQ multiplex PCR, while TCRdb's copy carries only in-frame clones and drops some. Among roughly 1,000,000 clones, around 78% were seen once, and the ten largest hold 0.55% to 0.7%. The sample consisted of memory CD4+ T cells from PBMCs. The receptors derive from a man aged 18 to 29 in good health. Some clones in this sample may be carry-over from other donors' samples. The CDR3 runs from the conserved cysteine through the conserved F or W. Fields, in order: D gene, V gene, clone size, J gene, CDR3 DNA, CDR3 protein. The D gene is left open where the match is weak. A row's size may be missing; if present it is once, few, many or a size class.

D gene: -
V gene: TRBV2
clone size: -
J gene: TRBJ2-1
CDR3 DNA: TGTGCCAGCAGTGCGTACCTCCCAAGGGATGAGCAGTTCTTC
CDR3 protein: CASSAYLPRDEQFF

D gene: TRBD1
V gene: TRBV6-6
clone size: -
J gene: TRBJ1-4
CDR3 DNA: TGTGCCAGCCGGAATAACAGGGGGGTTGGCGAAAAACTGTTTTTT
CDR3 protein: CASRNNRGVGEKLFF

D gene: -
V gene: TRBV7-2
clone size: -
J gene: TRBJ2-1
CDR3 DNA: TGTGCCAGCAGCCAACATGGTGGGTCCTACAATGAGCAGTTCTTC
CDR3 protein: CASSQHGGSYNEQFF

D gene: TRBD2
V gene: TRBV2
clone size: once
J gene: TRBJ2-1
CDR3 DNA: TGTGCCAGCAAATTAGCGGGAGGGCCGTACAATGAGCAGTTCTTC
CDR3 protein: CASKLAGGPYNEQFF

D gene: -
V gene: TRBV9
clone size: -
J gene: TRBJ2-5
CDR3 DNA: TGTGCCAGCAGCGTATATGGACAAGAGACCCAGTACTTC
CDR3 protein: CASSVYGQETQYF

D gene: -
V gene: TRBV5-1
clone size: -
J gene: TRBJ1-5
CDR3 DNA: TGCGCCAGCAGCTCCGGACCCCTCAATCAGCCCCAGCATTTT
CDR3 protein: CASSSGPLNQPQHF

D gene: -
V gene: TRBV28
clone size: -
J gene: TRBJ1-1
CDR3 DNA: TGTGCCAGCAGTTTTTCAAAGGGCCTGAACACTGAAGCTTTCTTT
CDR3 protein: CASSFSKGLNTEAFF

D gene: -
V gene: TRBV11-3
clone size: -
J gene: TRBJ2-7
CDR3 DNA: TGTGCCAGCAGCTTGGACGGTTCAACCTACGAGCAGTACTTC
CDR3 protein: CASSLDGSTYEQYF

D gene: -
V gene: TRBV7-8
clone size: -
J gene: TRBJ2-7
CDR3 DNA: TGTGCCAGCAGCTTAGGCGTAGTAGGGCCCTACGAGCAGTACTTC
CDR3 protein: CASSLGVVGPYEQYF

D gene: -
V gene: TRBV5-4
clone size: -
J gene: TRBJ2-7
CDR3 DNA: TGTGCCAGCAGCTTGAGTTGGGGGGACGAGCAGTACTTC
CDR3 protein: CASSLSWGDEQYF

D gene: -
V gene: TRBV6-6
clone size: -
J gene: TRBJ2-7
CDR3 DNA: TGTGCCAGCAGGACCGGACACGGCGAGCAGTACTTC
CDR3 protein: CASRTGHGEQYF

D gene: -
V gene: TRBV4-1
clone size: -
J gene: TRBJ1-5
CDR3 DNA: TGCGCCAGCAGCCAAGTCGCGGCACAGTCATATAGCAATCAGCCCCAGCATTTT
CDR3 protein: CASSQVAAQSYSNQPQHF

D gene: -
V gene: TRBV7-3
clone size: -
J gene: TRBJ2-7
CDR3 DNA: TGTGCCAGCAGCCCCGACGGGAGCTCCTACGAGCAGTACTTC
CDR3 protein: CASSPDGSSYEQYF

D gene: -
V gene: TRBV19
clone size: -
J gene: TRBJ2-1
CDR3 DNA: TGTGCCAGTAGTGGCCCGCAGCCATCCGCCTACAATGAGCAGTTCTTC
CDR3 protein: CASSGPQPSAYNEQFF

D gene: -
V gene: TRBV11-2
clone size: few
J gene: TRBJ1-1
CDR3 DNA: TGTGCCAGCACCCCGTCTAGAGGGGTCGACACTGAAGCTTTCTTT
CDR3 protein: CASTPSRGVDTEAFF

D gene: -
V gene: TRBV6-5
clone size: -
J gene: TRBJ1-5
CDR3 DNA: TGTGCCAGCAGTTCCTCTTCCAATCAGCCCCAGCATTTT
CDR3 protein: CASSSSSNQPQHF

D gene: -
V gene: TRBV5-4
clone size: -
J gene: TRBJ1-2
CDR3 DNA: TGTGCCAGCAGCTCACTAATTCGGGGTGATCGCGGCTACACCTTC
CDR3 protein: CASSSLIRGDRGYTF

D gene: -
V gene: TRBV5-1
clone size: -
J gene: TRBJ2-1
CDR3 DNA: TGCGCCAGCAGCTTGGTTGGCGGAGCGAACGACGATGAGCAGTTCTTC
CDR3 protein: CASSLVGGANDDEQFF

D gene: -
V gene: TRBV5-1
clone size: few
J gene: TRBJ1-1
CDR3 DNA: TGCGCCAGCAGCTTGGAACCCCAACCGGGGGCGAAGACTGAAGCTTTCTTT
CDR3 protein: CASSLEPQPGAKTEAFF

D gene: TRBD1
V gene: TRBV19
clone size: -
J gene: TRBJ2-1
CDR3 DNA: TGTGCCAGTACGCAGGGGGACCTAGGATCGAATGAGCAGTTCTTC
CDR3 protein: CASTQGDLGSNEQFF